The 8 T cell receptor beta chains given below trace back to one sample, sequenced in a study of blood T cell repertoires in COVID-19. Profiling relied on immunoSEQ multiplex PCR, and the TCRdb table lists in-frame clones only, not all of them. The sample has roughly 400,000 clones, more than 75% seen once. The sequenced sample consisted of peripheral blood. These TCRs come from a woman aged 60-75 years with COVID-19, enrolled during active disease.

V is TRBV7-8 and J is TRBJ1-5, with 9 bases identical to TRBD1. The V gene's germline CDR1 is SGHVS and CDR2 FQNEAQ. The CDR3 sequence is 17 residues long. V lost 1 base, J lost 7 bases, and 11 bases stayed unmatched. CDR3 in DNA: TGTGCCAGCAGCTTAGGGATCCGGGACAGGGTTGGCCAGCCCCAGCATTTT. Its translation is CASSLGIRDRVGQPQHF. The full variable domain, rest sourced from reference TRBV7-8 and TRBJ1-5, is GAGVSQSPRYKVAKRGQDVALRCDPISGHVSLFWYQQALGQGPEFLTYFQNEAQLDKSGLPSDRFFAERPEGSVSTLKIQRTQQEDSAVYLCASSLGIRDRVGQPQHFGDGTRLSIL.

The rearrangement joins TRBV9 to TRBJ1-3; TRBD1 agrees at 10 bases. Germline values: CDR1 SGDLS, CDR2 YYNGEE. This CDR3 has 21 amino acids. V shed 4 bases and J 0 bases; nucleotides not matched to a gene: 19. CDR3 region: CASSPSTPGQGRPSSGNTIYF. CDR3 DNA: TGTGCCAGCAGCCCGAGCACCCCGGGACAGGGGCGACCAAGCTCTGGAAACACCATATATTTT. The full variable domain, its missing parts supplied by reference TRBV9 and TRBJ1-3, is DSGVTQTPKHLITATGQRVTLRCSPRSGDLSVYWYQQSLDQGLQFLIQYYNGEERAKGNILERFSAQQFPDLHSELNLSSLELGDSALYFCASSPSTPGQGRPSSGNTIYFGEGSWLTVV.

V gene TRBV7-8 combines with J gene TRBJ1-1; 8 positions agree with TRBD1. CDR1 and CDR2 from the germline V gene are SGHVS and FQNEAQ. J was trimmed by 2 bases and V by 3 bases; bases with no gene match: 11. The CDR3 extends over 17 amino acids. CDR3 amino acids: CASSFLQGGTFNTEAFF. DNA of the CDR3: TGTGCCAGCAGCTTCTTACAGGGGGGCACTTTCAACACTGAAGCTTTCTTT.

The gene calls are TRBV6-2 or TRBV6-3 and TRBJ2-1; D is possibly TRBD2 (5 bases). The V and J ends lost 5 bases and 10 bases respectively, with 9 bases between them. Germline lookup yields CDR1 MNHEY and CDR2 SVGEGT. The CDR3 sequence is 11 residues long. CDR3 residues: CASSDREEQFF. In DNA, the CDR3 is TGTGCCAGCAGTGACCGGGAAGAGCAGTTCTTC.

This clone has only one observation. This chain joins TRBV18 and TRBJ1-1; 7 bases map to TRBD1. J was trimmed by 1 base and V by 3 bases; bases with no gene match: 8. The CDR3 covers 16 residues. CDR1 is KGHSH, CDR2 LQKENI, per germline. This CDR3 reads CASSPGQVSGNTEAFF. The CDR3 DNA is TGTGCCAGCTCACCTGGACAGGTTTCAGGGAACACTGAAGCTTTCTTT. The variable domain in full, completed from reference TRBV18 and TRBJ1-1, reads NAGVMQNPRHLVRRRGQEARLRCSPMKGHSHVYWYRQLPEEGLKFMVYLQKENIIDESGMPKERFSAEFPKEGPSILRIQQVVRGDSAAYFCASSPGQVSGNTEAFFGQGTRLTVV.

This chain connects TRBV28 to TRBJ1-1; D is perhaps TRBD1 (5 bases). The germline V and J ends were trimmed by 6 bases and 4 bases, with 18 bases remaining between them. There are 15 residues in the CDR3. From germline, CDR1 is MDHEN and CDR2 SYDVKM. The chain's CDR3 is CASSQAGGGGTEAFF. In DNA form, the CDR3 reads TGTGCCAGCAGCCAGGCCGGCGGGGGGGGCACTGAAGCTTTCTTT.

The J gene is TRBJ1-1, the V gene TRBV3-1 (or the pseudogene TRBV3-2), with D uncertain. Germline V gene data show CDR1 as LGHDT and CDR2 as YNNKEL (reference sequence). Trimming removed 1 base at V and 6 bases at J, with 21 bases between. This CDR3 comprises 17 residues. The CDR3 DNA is TGTGCCAGCAGCCAAGGTAGCGGTGGTGGAATTGGGGCTGAAGCTTTCTTT. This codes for CASSQGSGGGIGAEAFF.

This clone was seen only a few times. In nucleotides, the CDR3 is TGTGCCAGCAGCTCATATGACAGACAGGGACGGGGGTCACCCCTCCACTTT. Translation gives CASSSYDRQGRGSPLHF. The J gene is TRBJ1-6, the V gene TRBV7-9, with 7 bases fitting TRBD1. Germline values: CDR1 SEHNR, CDR2 FQNEAQ (reference sequence). The V gene end was trimmed by 4 bases and the J gene end by 10 bases; junction bases not matched to a gene: 16. The CDR3 is made up of 17 amino acids.